This T cell receptor beta chain came from a study of beta chain features in type 1 diabetes. This clone appeared a few times. Of the isolated RNA, all was reverse transcribed, and so the sequenced material was expressed TCRB transcripts. The method was immunoSEQ multiplex PCR; TCRdb's version includes in-frame clones alone and lacks a portion of them. The sample has approximately 250,000 clones, around 9.6% seen once. Sample: naive CD4+ T cells from blood. The source is a woman under 30 in good health.

The CDR3 DNA is TGTGCCAGCAGTGCCCTTGTAGGGGTCGGACTGAACACTGAAGCTTTCTTT. Translated, it gives CASSALVGVGLNTEAFF. The rearrangement joins TRBV6-1 to TRBJ1-1, with D possibly TRBD1 on 5 matching bases. CDR1 MNHNS and CDR2 SASEGT come from the germline V gene. This CDR3 has 17 residues. The germline V and J ends were trimmed by 4 bases and 0 bases, with 18 bases remaining between them.